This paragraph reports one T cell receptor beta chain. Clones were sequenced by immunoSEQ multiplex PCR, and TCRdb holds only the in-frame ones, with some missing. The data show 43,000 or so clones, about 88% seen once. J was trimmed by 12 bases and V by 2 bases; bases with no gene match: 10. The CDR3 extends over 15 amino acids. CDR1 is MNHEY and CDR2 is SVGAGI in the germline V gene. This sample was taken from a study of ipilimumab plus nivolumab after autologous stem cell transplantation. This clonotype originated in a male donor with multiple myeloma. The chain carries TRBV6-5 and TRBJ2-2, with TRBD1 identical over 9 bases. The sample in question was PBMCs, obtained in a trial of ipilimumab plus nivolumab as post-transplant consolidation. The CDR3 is CASSYLDRGMRKLFF. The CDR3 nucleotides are TGTGCCAGCAGTTACCTCGACAGGGGGATGCGGAAGCTGTTTTTT.